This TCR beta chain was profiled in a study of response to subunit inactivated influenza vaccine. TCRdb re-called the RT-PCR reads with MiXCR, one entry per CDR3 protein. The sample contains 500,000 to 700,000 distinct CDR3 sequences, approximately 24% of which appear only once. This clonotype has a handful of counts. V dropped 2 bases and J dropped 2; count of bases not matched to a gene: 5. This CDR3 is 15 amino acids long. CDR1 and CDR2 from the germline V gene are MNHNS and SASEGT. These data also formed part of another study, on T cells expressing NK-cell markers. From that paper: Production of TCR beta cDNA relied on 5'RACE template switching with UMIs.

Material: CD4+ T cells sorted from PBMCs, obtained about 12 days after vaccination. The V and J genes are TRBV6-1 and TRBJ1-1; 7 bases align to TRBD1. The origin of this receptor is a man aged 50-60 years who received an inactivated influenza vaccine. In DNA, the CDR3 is TGTGCCAGCAGTGAAACAGGGGCCCTTAACACTGAAGCTTTCTTT. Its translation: CASSETGALNTEAFF.